This T cell receptor beta chain came from a study of T cells in Graves' hyperthyroidism and ophthalmopathy. This clonotype has at least ten counts. Germline values: CDR1 SGHVS, CDR2 FQNEAQ. The CDR3 covers 14 residues. V was clipped by 3 bases and J by 4 bases, with 13 bases between them. The CDR3 regions of TCR beta were amplified from RNA transcripts. A first-round RT-PCR of the TCR CDR3 used the HTBI primer set. One entry per CDR3 protein, called by TCRdb with MiXCR from the multiplex PCR reads. This table holds hundreds of thousands of distinct CDR3 sequences, about 15% found once. The chain couples TRBV7-8 to TRBJ2-7, with D possibly being TRBD1 (8 bases). Sequencing was performed on blood. This TCR came from a woman aged 45-60 years with Graves' ophthalmopathy. The CDR3 DNA reads TGTGCCAGCAGCTTCACAGGGGGGGGATACGAGCAGTACTTC. This sequence encodes CASSFTGGGYEQYF.